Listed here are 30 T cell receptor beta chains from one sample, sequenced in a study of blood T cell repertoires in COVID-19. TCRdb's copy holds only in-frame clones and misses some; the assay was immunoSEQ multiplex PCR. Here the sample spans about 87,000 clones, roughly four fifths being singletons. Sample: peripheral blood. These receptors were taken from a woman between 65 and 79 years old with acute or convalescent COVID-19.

CDR3 sequence: CATKPSGGRFTEAFF. The CDR3 bases are TGTGCTACCAAACCATCAGGGGGGCGTTTCACTGAAGCTTTCTTT. V gene TRBV3-1 (or the pseudogene TRBV3-2) combines with J gene TRBJ1-1; 7 nucleotides match TRBD1. There are 15 residues in the CDR3. The germline V gene has CDR1 LGHDT and CDR2 YNNKEL (reference sequence).

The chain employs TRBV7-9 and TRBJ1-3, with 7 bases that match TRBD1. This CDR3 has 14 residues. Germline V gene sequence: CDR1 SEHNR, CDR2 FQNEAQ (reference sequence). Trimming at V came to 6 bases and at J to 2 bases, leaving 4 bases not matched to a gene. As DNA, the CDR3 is TGTGCCAGCAGAAATGACAGGGCTGGAAACACCATATATTTT. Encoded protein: CASRNDRAGNTIYF. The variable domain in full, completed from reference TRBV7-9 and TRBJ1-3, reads DTGVSQNPRHKITKRGQNVTFRCDPISEHNRLYWYRQTLGQGPEFLTYFQNEAQLEKSRLLSDRFSAERPKGSFSTLEIQRTEQGDSAMYLCASRNDRAGNTIYFGEGSWLTVV.

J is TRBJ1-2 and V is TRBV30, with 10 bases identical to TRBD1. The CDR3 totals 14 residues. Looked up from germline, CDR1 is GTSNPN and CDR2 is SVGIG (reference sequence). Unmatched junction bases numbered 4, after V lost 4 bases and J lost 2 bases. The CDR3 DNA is TGTGCCTGGACTGGGACAGGGGAAAACTATGGCTACACCTTC. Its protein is CAWTGTGENYGYTF.

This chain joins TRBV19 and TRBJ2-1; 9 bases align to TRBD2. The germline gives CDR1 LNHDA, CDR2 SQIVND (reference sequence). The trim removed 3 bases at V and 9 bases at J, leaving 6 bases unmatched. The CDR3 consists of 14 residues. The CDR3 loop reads CASSMRGGSSEQFF. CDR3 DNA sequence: TGTGCCAGTAGTATGCGGGGGGGCTCAAGTGAGCAGTTCTTC.

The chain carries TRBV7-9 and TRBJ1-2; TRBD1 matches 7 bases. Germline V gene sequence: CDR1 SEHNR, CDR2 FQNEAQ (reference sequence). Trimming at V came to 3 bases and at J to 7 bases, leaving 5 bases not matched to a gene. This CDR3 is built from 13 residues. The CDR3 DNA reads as TGTGCCAGCAGCTTCCAGGGGGAGAGTGGCTACACCTTC. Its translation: CASSFQGESGYTF.

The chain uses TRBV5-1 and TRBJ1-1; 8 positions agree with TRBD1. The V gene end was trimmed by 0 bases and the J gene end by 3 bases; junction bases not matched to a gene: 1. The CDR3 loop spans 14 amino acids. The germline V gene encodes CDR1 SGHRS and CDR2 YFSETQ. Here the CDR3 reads CASSLDRGYTEAFF. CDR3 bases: TGCGCCAGCAGCTTGGACAGGGGGTACACTGAAGCTTTCTTT.

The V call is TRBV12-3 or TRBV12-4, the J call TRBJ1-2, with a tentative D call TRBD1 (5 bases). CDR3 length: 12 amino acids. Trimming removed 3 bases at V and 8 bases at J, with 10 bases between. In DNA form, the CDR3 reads TGTGCCAGCAGTTTGATAGGGGTGGGCTACACCTTC. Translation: CASSLIGVGYTF.

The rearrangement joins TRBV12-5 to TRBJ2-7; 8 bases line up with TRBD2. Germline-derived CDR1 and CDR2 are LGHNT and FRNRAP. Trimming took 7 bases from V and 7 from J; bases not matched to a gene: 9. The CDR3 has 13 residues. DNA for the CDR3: TGTGCTAGTGTTCCCACCGGGGGGGAAGAGCAGTACTTC. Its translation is CASVPTGGEEQYF.

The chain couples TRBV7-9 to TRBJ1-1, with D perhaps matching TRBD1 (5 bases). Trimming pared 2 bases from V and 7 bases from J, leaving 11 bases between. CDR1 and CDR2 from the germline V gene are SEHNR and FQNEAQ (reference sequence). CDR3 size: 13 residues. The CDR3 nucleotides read TGTGCCAGCAGCTTAACTGGGGGGTTTGAAGCTTTCTTT. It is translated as CASSLTGGFEAFF. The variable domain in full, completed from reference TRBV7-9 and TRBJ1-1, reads DTGVSQNPRHKITKRGQNVTFRCDPISEHNRLYWYRQTLGQGPEFLTYFQNEAQLEKSRLLSDRFSAERPKGSFSTLEIQRTEQGDSAMYLCASSLTGGFEAFFGQGTRLTVV.

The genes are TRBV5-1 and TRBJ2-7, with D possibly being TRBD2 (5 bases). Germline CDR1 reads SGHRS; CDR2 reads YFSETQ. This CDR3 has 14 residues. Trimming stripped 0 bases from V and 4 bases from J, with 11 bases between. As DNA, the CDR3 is TGCGCCAGCAGCTTGGCCGCGGGCATGTACGAGCAGTACTTC. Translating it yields CASSLAAGMYEQYF. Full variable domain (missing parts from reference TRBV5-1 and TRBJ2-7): KAGVTQTPRYLIKTRGQQVTLSCSPISGHRSVSWYQQTPGQGLQFLFEYFSETQRNKGNFPGRFSGRQFSNSRSEMNVSTLELGDSALYLCASSLAAGMYEQYFGPGTRLTVT.

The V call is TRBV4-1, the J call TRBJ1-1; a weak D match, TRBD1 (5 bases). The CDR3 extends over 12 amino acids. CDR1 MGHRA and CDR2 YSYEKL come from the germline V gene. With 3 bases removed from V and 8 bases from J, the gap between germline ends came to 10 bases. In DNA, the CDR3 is TGCGCCAGCAGCCAGGGGCCAGAGGAAGCTTTCTTT. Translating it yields CASSQGPEEAFF.

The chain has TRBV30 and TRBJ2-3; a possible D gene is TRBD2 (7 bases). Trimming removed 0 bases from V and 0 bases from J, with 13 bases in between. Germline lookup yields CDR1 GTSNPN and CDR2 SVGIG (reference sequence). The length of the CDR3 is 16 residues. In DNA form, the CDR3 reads TGTGCCTGGAGTGTACGGGGGGCTGACAGCACAGATACGCAGTATTTT. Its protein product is CAWSVRGADSTDTQYF.

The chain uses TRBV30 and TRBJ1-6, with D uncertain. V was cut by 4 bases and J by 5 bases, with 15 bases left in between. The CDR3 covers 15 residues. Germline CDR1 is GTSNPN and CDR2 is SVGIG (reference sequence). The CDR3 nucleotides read TGTGCCTGGACCTCCCGAGCGGGTCATAATTCACCCCTCCACTTT. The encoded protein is CAWTSRAGHNSPLHF.

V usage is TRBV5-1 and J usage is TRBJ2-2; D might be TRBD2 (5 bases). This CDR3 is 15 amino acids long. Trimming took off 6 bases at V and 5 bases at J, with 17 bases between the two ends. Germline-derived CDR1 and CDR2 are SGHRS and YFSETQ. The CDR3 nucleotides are TGCGCCAGCACCGCTTCAGTGGGAGCTACCGGGGAGCTGTTTTTT. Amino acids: CASTASVGATGELFF.

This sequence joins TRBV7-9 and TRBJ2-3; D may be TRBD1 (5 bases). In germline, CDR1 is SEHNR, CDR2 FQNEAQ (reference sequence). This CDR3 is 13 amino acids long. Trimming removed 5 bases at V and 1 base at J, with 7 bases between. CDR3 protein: CASSGAGTDTQYF. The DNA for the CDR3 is TGTGCCAGCAGCGGGGCGGGCACAGATACGCAGTATTTT.

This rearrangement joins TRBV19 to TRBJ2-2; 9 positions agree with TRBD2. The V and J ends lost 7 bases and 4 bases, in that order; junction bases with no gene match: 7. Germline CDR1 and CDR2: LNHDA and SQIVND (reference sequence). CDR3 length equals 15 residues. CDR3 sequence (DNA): TGTGCCAGTACGGAGCGGGGGGACGGCACCGGGGAGCTGTTTTTT. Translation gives CASTERGDGTGELFF.

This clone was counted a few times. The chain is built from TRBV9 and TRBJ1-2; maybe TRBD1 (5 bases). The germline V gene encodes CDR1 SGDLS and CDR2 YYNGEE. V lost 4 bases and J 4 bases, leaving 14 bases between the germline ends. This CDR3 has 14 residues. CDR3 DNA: TGTGCCAGCAGCCCGCCCCAGGGTAGCTATGGCTACACCTTC. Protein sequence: CASSPPQGSYGYTF.

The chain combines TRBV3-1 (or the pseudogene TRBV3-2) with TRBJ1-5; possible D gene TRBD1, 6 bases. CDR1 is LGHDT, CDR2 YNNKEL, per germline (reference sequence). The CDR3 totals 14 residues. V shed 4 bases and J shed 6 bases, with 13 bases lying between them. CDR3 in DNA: TGTGCCAGCAGCCCCTCTTCACAGGGTCAGCCCCAGCATTTT. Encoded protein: CASSPSSQGQPQHF.

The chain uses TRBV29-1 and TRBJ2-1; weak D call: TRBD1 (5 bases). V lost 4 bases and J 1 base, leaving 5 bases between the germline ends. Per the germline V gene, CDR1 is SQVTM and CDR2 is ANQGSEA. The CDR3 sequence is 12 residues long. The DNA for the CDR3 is TGCAGCGTTGGACAGTCCTACAATGAGCAGTTCTTC. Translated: CSVGQSYNEQFF.

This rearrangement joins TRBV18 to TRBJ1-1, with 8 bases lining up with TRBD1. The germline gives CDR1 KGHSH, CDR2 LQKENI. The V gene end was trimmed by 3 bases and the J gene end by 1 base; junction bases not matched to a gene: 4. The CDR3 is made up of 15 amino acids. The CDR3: CASSPGRGQNTEAFF. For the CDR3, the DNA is TGTGCCAGCTCACCCGGCAGGGGGCAGAACACTGAAGCTTTCTTT.

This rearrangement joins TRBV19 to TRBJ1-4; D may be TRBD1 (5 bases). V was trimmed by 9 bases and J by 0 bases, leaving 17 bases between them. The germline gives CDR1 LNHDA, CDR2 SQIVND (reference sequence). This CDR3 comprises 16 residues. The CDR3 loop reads CASRMSRDSTNEKLFF. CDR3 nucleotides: TGTGCCAGCCGAATGTCAAGGGACTCAACTAATGAAAAACTGTTTTTT.

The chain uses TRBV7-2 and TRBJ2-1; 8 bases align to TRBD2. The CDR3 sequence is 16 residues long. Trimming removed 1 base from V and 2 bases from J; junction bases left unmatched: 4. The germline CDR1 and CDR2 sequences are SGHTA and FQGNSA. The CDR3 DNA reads TGTGCCAGCAGCTTAGGCGGGGGGTCGACCTACAATGAGCAGTTCTTC. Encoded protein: CASSLGGGSTYNEQFF.

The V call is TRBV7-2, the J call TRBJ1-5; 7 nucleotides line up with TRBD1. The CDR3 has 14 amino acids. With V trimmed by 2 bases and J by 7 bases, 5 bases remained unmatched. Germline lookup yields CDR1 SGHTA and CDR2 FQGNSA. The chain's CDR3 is CASSLRQGGQPQHF. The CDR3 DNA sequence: TGTGCCAGCAGCTTAAGACAGGGTGGCCAGCCCCAGCATTTT.

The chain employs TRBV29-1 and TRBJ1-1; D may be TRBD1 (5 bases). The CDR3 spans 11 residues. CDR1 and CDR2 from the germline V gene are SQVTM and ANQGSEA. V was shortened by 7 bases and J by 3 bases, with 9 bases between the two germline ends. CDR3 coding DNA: TGCAGCGGCGGACACGACACTGAAGCTTTCTTT. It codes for CSGGHDTEAFF.

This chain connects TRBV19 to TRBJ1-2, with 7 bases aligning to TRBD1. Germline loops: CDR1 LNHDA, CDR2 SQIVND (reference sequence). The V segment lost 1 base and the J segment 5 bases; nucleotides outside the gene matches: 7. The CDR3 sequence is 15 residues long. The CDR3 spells CASSIGNRGSYGYTF. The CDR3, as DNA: TGTGCCAGTAGTATAGGGAACAGGGGAAGTTATGGCTACACCTTC.

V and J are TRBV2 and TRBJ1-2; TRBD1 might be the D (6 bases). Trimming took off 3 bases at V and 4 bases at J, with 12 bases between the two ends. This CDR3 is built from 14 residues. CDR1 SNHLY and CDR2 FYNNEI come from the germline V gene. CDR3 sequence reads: CASSESGVAYGYTF. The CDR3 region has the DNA TGTGCCAGCAGTGAGTCAGGGGTGGCCTATGGCTACACCTTC.

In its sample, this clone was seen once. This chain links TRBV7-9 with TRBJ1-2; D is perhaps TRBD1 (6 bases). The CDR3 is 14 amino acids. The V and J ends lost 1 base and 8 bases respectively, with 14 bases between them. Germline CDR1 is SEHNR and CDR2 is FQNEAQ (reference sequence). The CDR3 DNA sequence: TGTGCCAGCAGCTTAGAAACAGGGCAAGGGGGCTACACCTTC. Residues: CASSLETGQGGYTF.

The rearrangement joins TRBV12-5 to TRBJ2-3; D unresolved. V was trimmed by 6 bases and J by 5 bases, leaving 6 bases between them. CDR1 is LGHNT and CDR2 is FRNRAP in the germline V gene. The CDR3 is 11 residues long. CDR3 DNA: TGTGCTAGTGGGACATTAGATACGCAGTATTTT. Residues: CASGTLDTQYF.

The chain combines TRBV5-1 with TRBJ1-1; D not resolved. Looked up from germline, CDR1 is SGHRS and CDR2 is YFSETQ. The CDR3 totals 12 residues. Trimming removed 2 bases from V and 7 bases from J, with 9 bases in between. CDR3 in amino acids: CASSLESSEAFF. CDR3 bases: TGCGCCAGCAGCTTAGAGAGTAGTGAAGCTTTCTTT.

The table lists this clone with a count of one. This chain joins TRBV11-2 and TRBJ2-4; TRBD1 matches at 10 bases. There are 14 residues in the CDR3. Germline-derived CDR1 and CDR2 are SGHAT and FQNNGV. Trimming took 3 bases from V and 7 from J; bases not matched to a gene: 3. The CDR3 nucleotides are TGTGCCAGCAGCTTGGGGGGACAGGGGAACATTCAGTACTTC. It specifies CASSLGGQGNIQYF.